Each of the 15 T cell receptor beta chains below was sequenced from the same sample in a study of cytomegalovirus exposure and HLA in healthy donors (dated by TCRdb to between 2016 and 2019). The library was made by the immunoSEQ multiplex PCR assay. For the multiplex PCR, a mixture combining 60 forward primers for TCR Vbeta segments and 13 reverse primers for TCR Jbeta segments was used. Imported from immuneACCESS, the table was reduced by TCRdb to in-frame sequences with V and J called. These copies leave out some clones; in studies compared against another copy, an unresolved V gene accounts for under half, and the cause of the remainder is not known. In all, the sample holds 110,000 to 150,000 clones, and 73% of those were seen once. The ten biggest clones cover over 1% of the sample. The sequencing sample was made of PBMCs. These receptors all stem from a woman in her thirties or forties in good health and CMV-seronegative.

The chain combines TRBV5-6 with TRBJ2-7; TRBD2 aligns across 14 bases. Germline assignment: CDR1 SGHDT and CDR2 YYEEEE. J lost 9 bases, V lost 4 bases, and 9 bases had no gene match. The CDR3 covers 15 residues. The CDR3 nucleotides read TGTGCCAGCAGCCTGCCGACTAGCGGGGGGGGTGTGCAGTACTTC. Its protein is CASSLPTSGGGVQYF. Using reference TRBV5-6 and TRBJ2-7 for the parts outside the CDR3, the full variable domain is DAGVTQSPTHLIKTRGQQVTLRCSPKSGHDTVSWYQQALGQGPQFIFQYYEEEERQRGNFPDRFSGHQFPNYSSELNVNALLLGDSALYLCASSLPTSGGGVQYFGPGTRLTVT.

A few counts support this clone. V gene TRBV2 combines with J gene TRBJ1-1; 8 positions agree with TRBD1. V was clipped by 6 bases and J by 5 bases; unmatched bases: 8. Germline V gene sequence: CDR1 SNHLY, CDR2 FYNNEI. The CDR3 runs to 14 residues. The CDR3 coding sequence is TGTGCCAGCAGCTCGACAGGGGCTTCGACTGAAGCTTTCTTT. Translated: CASSSTGASTEAFF.

The rearrangement joins TRBV10-2 to TRBJ2-1; D is ambiguous. The CDR3 sequence is 15 residues long. The V and J ends lost 3 bases and 1 base respectively, with 10 bases between them. CDR1 WSHSY and CDR2 SAAADI come from the germline V gene. CDR3 protein: CASSEYSLSYNEQFF. CDR3 DNA: TGCGCCAGCAGTGAATACTCGCTTTCCTACAATGAGCAGTTCTTC.

The chain has TRBV9 and TRBJ2-1; TRBD1 might be the D (5 bases). The germline V and J ends were trimmed by 4 bases and 8 bases, with 16 bases remaining between them. Germline assignment: CDR1 SGDLS and CDR2 YYNGEE. This CDR3 contains 14 residues. The CDR3 here is CASSRQGFPDEQFF. In nucleotides, the CDR3 is TGTGCCAGCAGCCGGCAGGGATTTCCCGATGAGCAGTTCTTC.

CDR3: CSAGGQGLRTEAFF. Written as DNA, the CDR3 is TGCAGCGCAGGTGGGCAGGGGCTTAGGACTGAAGCTTTCTTT. The rearrangement joins TRBV29-1 to TRBJ1-1; possible D gene TRBD1, 6 bases. The CDR3 totals 14 residues. V was shortened by 7 bases and J by 5 bases, with 20 bases between the two germline ends. Germline assignment: CDR1 SQVTM and CDR2 ANQGSEA.

This CDR3 reads CASSLSAGPYNEQFF. Here the CDR3 DNA reads TGTGCCAGCAGCTTATCAGCGGGGCCCTACAATGAGCAGTTCTTC. The chain joins TRBV7-3 to TRBJ2-1, with TRBD2 identical over 7 bases. Germline-derived CDR1 and CDR2 are SGHTA and FQGTGA. The trim removed 2 bases at V and 2 bases at J, leaving 3 bases unmatched. There are 15 residues in the CDR3.

This clone was picked up one time. The chain is built from TRBV5-4 and TRBJ2-2; no reliable D call. Trimming left V 0 bases short and J 2 bases short, with 5 bases between. CDR1 and CDR2 from the germline V gene are SGHNT and YYREEE (reference sequence). CDR3 length: 14 residues. The CDR3 coding sequence is TGTGCCAGCAGCTTGGACAGCAACACCGGGGAGCTGTTTTTT. It is translated as CASSLDSNTGELFF.

The rearrangement links TRBV6-6 to TRBJ2-5; 8 bases match TRBD2. The length of the CDR3 is 14 residues. Germline CDR1 MNHNY, CDR2 SVGAGI (reference sequence). The CDR3 spells CACGVAGSQETQYF. The CDR3 DNA reads as TGTGCTTGTGGGGTAGCGGGGTCCCAAGAGACCCAGTACTTC.

The rearrangement links TRBV27 to TRBJ1-4, with D tentatively TRBD1 (6 bases). The CDR3 is 15 residues long. CDR1 MNHEY and CDR2 SMNVEV come from the germline V gene (reference sequence). V was clipped by 5 bases and J by 2 bases, with 12 bases between them. In nucleotides, the CDR3 is TGTGCCAGCAGTCTCAACAGGGCTACTAATGAAAAACTGTTTTTT. Translating it yields CASSLNRATNEKLFF.

This rearrangement joins TRBV6-6 to TRBJ1-5; perhaps TRBD1 as D (6 bases). With 0 bases removed from V and 2 bases from J, the gap between germline ends came to 11 bases. This CDR3 comprises 16 residues. Germline CDR1 MNHNY, CDR2 SVGAGI (reference sequence). The CDR3 spells CASSYSNRVGNQPQHF. As DNA, the CDR3 is TGTGCCAGCAGTTACTCCAACAGGGTTGGCAATCAGCCCCAGCATTTT.

The V and J genes are TRBV10-3 and TRBJ2-1; tentative D call: TRBD1 (6 bases). Germline V CDR1 and CDR2: ENHRY, SYGVKD. The CDR3 totals 14 residues. The V and J ends lost 0 bases and 6 bases respectively, with 9 bases between them. The CDR3 DNA follows: TGTGCCATCAGTGAGTCTGGGACATTCAATGAGCAGTTCTTC. This gives the protein CAISESGTFNEQFF.

As regards this clone: Distinct nucleotide sequences in the sample also encode this CDR3. The J gene is TRBJ1-5, the V gene TRBV7-8; 7 bases are shared with TRBD1. Germline V lookup: CDR1 SGHVS, CDR2 FQNEAQ. The CDR3 runs 13 residues. The ends lost 8 bases at V and 0 bases at J; junction bases unmatched: 1. This CDR3 reads CASGQDSNQPQHF. The CDR3 DNA sequence: TGTGCCAGCGGACAGGATAGCAATCAGCCCCAGCATTTT.

The genes are TRBV4-3 and TRBJ1-2; TRBD1 aligns across 10 bases. Trimming removed 0 bases from V and 6 bases from J; junction bases left unmatched: 10. This CDR3 spans 17 amino acids. Germline CDR1 is LGHNA and CDR2 is YSLEER. The DNA of the CDR3 is TGCGCCAGCAGCCAAGATATTCCTTTAGGGACAGGGGATGGCTACACCTTC. It is translated as CASSQDIPLGTGDGYTF.

The chain employs TRBV4-3 and TRBJ2-1, with 9 bases matching TRBD2. This CDR3 comprises 13 residues. J gave up 13 bases and V 1 base, and 5 bases lay outside the gene matches. Germline V gives CDR1 LGHNA, CDR2 YSLEER. Here the CDR3 reads CASSQAGGLAQFF. The CDR3 DNA sequence: TGCGCCAGCAGCCAAGCTGGGGGACTAGCTCAGTTCTTC.

This chain uses TRBV28 with TRBJ1-6; D possibly corresponds to TRBD1 (5 bases). The CDR3 runs 13 residues. Per germline, CDR1 MDHEN and CDR2 SYDVKM. The V end was cut by 2 bases, the J end by 8 bases, with 7 bases between. CDR3 protein: CASSLRGHSPLHF. The CDR3 nucleotides are TGTGCCAGCAGTTTAAGGGGCCATTCACCCCTCCACTTT.